Below, one T cell receptor (beta chain) is given with its context. Sequencing used immunoSEQ multiplex PCR; TCRdb keeps in-frame clones, though not all of them. Here the sample spans some 130,000 clones, approximately 85% being singletons. The data derive from a study of T cell responses to AZD1222 COVID-19 vaccine. The V gene's germline CDR1 is LNHDA and CDR2 SQIVND (reference sequence). The CDR3 length is 15 residues. V dropped 8 bases and J dropped 1; count of bases not matched to a gene: 8. The chain couples TRBV19 to TRBJ1-5, with 7 bases fitting TRBD1. Sequencing was performed on peripheral blood, taken 28 days after the second AZD1222 dose. This clonotype was obtained from an adult who received the AZD1222 COVID-19 vaccine. Here the CDR3 DNA reads TGTGCCAGTCAATACAGGGGACAGAGCAATCAGCCCCAGCATTTT. Translating gives CASQYRGQSNQPQHF.